This TCR beta chain was captured in a study of tumor-infiltrating lymphocytes in localized non-small cell lung cancer (dated by TCRdb to the early 2020s). Some background on the complete study: The cohort included patients whose samples were collected after neoadjuvant chemotherapy, as well as both smokers and never-smokers and several histologies. Each patient contributed resected tumor tissue and uninvolved lung tissue from the same patient, described as non-adjacent to the tumor. Alongside flow cytometry, multiplex immunofluorescence, RNA-seq, exome sequencing and proteomics, TCR sequencing was applied to the same patients as one of several integrated assays. The overall ICON cohort was composed of around 140 surgical patients with localized non-small cell lung cancer whose tumors were resected. For a few dozen patients, immunoSEQ T-cell fraction was compared between paired tumor and uninvolved lung.

Enrollment in ICON was initiated in April 2016, and the last patient was enrolled in September 2018. From a subcohort of 70 or so patients, fresh tumor and matched uninvolved tissue were collected for in-depth immune analyses, including TCR sequencing. No cell sorting was done, and TCR sequencing was instead run on DNA isolated from bulk tissue. This clone showed up just a few times. Its antigen specificity is not known. No per-base quality is available; no much larger clone lies one base away. General study outcomes and caveats: The TCR-derived T-cell fraction showed no difference between the flow cytometry-defined immunotypes IM1 (good prognosis) and IM2 (poor prognosis). Recurrence-free survival showed no association with tumor T-cell fraction measured by TCR sequencing (p = 0.61). Because different assays used different pieces of the same tissue, intratumor heterogeneity could not be separated from technical variation. Since assay coverage differed from patient to patient depending on how much tissue was available, TCR sequencing was done for only a subset of the cohort. Higher T cell infiltration in tumors than in uninvolved lung tissue was supported by TCRbeta sequencing, consistent with immunofluorescence CD3 counts.

Its CDR3 holds 17 amino acids, cysteine through phenylalanine. Kept here is only the CDR3 DNA, which spans 51 bases and is read in frame from base 1. The germline V gene (reference sequence) sets CDR1 to SEHNR and CDR2 to FQNEAQ. The trim is 5 bases for V and 2 bases for J, with a gap of 20 bases between the germline ends. TCR sequencing with the immunoSEQ assay provided the T-cell fraction in tumor and uninvolved lung tissue. The paper's data handling went like this. For survival analysis, patients were divided into high (upper tertile) and low (lower two tertiles) T-cell fraction groups, which were compared by log-rank test. Paired tumor versus uninvolved lung differences in T-cell fraction were tested with a signed-rank test. Sourced from immuneACCESS, this table was stored by TCRdb with only in-frame sequences that have V and J called. A share of the clones is absent; for the studies checked, an unresolved V gene accounts for under half, and the remainder has no known explanation. V and J calls and clone size are as listed in that table; D and trimming were resolved from the DNA. Across this sample there are fewer than 20,000 clones, with 60% to 85% seen only once. Approximately 9.6% of the sample is taken by the ten largest.

Input material: lung tumor tissue. This TCR came from a human donor with non-small cell lung cancer. The chain links TRBV7-9 with TRBJ2-3; the D assignment is uncertain and may be TRBD1 or TRBD2, with 5 bases supporting each. DNA sequence: TGTGCCAGCAGCCTAGAGGGGAGAGTAGGGACCACAGATACGCAGTATTTT. It encodes CASSLEGRVGTTDTQYF. The CDR3, completed at both ends by the reference TRBV7-9 and TRBJ2-3 genes, gives the full variable domain DTGVSQNPRHKITKRGQNVTFRCDPISEHNRLYWYRQTLGQGPEFLTYFQNEAQLEKSRLLSDRFSAERPKGSFSTLEIQRTEQGDSAMYLCASSLEGRVGTTDTQYFGPGTRLTVL.